What follows describes a single T cell receptor (beta chain). This sample stems from a study of blood T cell repertoires in COVID-19. Across the whole study: T cells, B-cell-depleted T cells, or PBMCs supplied cDNA or gDNA.

Participant reports of clinical history set cohort assignment. Under the authors' procedure: It was from reference gene primer amplification that nucleated cell counts were estimated. Repertoires were generated with immunoSEQ multiplex PCR, while TCRdb's copy carries only in-frame clones and drops some. V and J calls and clone size are copied from that table; D and trimming were computed from the DNA. The data hold about 330,000 clones, with over 75% observed a single time. Germline assignment: CDR1 ENHRY and CDR2 SYGVKD. The junction had 6 bases not matched to a gene; V was cut back by 0 bases and J by 5 bases. The CDR3 runs to 16 residues.

The sequence was collected from a woman in her 30s who had recovered from COVID-19. Sample: PBMCs or T cells enriched from blood (not recorded which). This chain joins TRBV10-3 and TRBJ1-1; 10 bases fit TRBD1. This CDR3 reads CAISESRTGGATEAFF. The CDR3 region has the DNA TGTGCCATCAGTGAGTCGAGGACAGGGGGGGCAACTGAAGCTTTCTTT.